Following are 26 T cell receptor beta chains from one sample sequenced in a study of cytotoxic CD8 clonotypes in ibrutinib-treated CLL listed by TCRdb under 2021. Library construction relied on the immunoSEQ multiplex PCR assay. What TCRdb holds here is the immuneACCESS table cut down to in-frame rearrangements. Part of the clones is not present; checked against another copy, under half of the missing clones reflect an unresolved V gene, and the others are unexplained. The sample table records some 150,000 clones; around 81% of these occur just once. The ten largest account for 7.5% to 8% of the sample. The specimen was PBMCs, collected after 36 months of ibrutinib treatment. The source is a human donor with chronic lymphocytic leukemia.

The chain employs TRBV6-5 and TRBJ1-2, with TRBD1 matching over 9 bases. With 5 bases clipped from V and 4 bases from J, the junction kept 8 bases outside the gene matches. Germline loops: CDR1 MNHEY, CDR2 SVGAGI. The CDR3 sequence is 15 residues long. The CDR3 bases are TGTGCCAGCAGTATAGGACAGGGGAGATTCTATGGCTACACCTTC. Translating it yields CASSIGQGRFYGYTF.

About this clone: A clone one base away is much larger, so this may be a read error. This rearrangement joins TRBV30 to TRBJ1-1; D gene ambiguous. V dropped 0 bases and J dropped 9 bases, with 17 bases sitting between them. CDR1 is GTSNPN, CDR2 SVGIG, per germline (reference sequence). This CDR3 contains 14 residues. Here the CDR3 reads CAWSVGPGSAKAFF. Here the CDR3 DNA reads TGTGCCTGGAGTGTAGGACCGGGTAGCGCTAAAGCTTTCTTT.

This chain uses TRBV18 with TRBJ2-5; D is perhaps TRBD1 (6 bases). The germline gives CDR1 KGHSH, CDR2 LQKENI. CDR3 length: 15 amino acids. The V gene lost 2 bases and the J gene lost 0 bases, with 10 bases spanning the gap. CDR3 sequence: CASSPRDTYQETQYF. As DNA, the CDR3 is TGTGCCAGCTCACCAAGGGACACCTACCAAGAGACCCAGTACTTC.

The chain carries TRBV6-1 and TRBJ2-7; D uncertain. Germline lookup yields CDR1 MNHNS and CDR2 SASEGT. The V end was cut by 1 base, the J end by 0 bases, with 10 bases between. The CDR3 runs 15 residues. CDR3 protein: CASSEGTWGSYEQYF. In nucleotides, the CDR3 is TGTGCCAGCAGTGAAGGGACCTGGGGCTCCTACGAGCAGTACTTC.

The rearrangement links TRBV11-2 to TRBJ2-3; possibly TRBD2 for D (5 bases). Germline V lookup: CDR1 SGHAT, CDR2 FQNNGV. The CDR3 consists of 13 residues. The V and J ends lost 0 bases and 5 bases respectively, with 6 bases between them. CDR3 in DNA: TGTGCCAGCAGCTTAGATCGGGGAGATACGCAGTATTTT. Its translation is CASSLDRGDTQYF.

CDR3 in DNA: TGTGCCTGGACCCCCCCGGGAAACACCATATATTTT. It specifies CAWTPPGNTIYF. This sequence joins TRBV30 and TRBJ1-3; D unclear. Deletions cut 4 bases from V and 4 bases from J, with 8 bases between. This CDR3 has 12 residues. Germline CDR1 and CDR2: GTSNPN and SVGIG (reference sequence).

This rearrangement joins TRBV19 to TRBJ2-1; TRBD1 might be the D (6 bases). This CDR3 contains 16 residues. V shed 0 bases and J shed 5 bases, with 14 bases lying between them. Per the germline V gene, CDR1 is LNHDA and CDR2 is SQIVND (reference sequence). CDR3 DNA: TGTGCCAGTAGTATAGACCCTTACAGGGATCACAATGAGCAGTTCTTC. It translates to CASSIDPYRDHNEQFF. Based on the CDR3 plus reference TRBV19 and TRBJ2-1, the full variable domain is DGGITQSPKYLFRKEGQNVTLSCEQNLNHDAMYWYRQDPGQGLRLIYYSQIVNDFQKGDIAEGYSVSREKKESFPLTVTSAQKNPTAFYLCASSIDPYRDHNEQFFGPGTRLTVL.

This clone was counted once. CDR3 nucleotides: TGCGCCAGCAGCCCAATGATAGATACGCAGTATTTT. As protein: CASSPMIDTQYF. The V and J genes are TRBV5-1 and TRBJ2-3; D is unresolved. CDR1 is SGHRS, CDR2 YFSETQ, per germline. V was clipped by 4 bases and J by 5 bases, with 8 bases between them. There are 12 residues in the CDR3.

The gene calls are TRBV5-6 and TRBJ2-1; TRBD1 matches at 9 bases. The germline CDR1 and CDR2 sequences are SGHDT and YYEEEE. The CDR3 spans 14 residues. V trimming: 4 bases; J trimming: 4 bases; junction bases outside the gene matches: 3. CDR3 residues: CASSPGQGYNEQFF. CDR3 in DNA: TGTGCCAGCAGCCCGGGACAGGGTTACAATGAGCAGTTCTTC.

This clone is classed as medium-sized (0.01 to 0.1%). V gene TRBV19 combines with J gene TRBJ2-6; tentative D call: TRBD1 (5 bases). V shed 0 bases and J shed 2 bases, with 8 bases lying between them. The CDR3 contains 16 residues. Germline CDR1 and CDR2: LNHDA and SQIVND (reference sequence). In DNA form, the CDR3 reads TGTGCCAGTAGTATAGAGTCAGGGACTGGGGCCAACGTCCTGACTTTC. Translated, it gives CASSIESGTGANVLTF.

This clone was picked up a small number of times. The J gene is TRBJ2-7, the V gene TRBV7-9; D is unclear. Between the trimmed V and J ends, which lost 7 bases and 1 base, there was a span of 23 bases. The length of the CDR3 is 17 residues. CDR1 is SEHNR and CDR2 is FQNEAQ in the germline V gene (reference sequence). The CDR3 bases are TGTGCCAGCACCCTAACAACCGGGCCCTCTGAGTCCTACGAGCAGTACTTC. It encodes CASTLTTGPSESYEQYF.

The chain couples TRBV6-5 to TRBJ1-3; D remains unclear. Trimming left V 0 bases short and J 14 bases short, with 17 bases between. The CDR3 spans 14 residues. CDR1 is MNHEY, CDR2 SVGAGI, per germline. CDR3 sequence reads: CASSYSILQPGLYF. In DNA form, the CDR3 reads TGTGCCAGCAGTTACTCGATACTGCAACCGGGTCTATATTTT.

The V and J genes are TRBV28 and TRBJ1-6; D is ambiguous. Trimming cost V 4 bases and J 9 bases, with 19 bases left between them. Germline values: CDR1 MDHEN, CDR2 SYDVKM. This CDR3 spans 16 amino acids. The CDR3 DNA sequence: TGTGCCAGCAGTTACTTAGGGTCTTCTGAACGTTCACCCCTCCACTTT. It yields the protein CASSYLGSSERSPLHF. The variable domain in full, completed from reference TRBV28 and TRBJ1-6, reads DVKVTQSSRYLVKRTGEKVFLECVQDMDHENMFWYRQDPGLGLRLIYFSYDVKMKEKGDIPEGYSVSREKKERFSLILESASTNQTSMYLCASSYLGSSERSPLHFGNGTRLTVT.

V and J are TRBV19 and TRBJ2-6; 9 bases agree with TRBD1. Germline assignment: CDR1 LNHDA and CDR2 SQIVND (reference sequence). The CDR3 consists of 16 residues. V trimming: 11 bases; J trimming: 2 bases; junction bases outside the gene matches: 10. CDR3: CAPAGTGYPGANVLTF. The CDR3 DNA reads TGTGCCCCGGCCGGGACAGGGTATCCTGGGGCCAACGTCCTGACTTTC.

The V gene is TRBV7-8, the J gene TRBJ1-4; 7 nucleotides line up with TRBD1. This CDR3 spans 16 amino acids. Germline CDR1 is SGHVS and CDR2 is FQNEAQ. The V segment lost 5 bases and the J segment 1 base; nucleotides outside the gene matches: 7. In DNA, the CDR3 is TGTGCCAGCAGCCCGGGGACAGCGTTAACTAATGAAAAACTGTTTTTT. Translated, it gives CASSPGTALTNEKLFF.

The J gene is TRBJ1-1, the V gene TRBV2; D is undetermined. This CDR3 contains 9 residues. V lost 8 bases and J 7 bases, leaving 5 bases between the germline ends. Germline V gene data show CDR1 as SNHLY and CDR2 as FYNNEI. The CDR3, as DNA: TGTGCCAGCGCGGTTGAAGCTTTCTTT. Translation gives CASAVEAFF.

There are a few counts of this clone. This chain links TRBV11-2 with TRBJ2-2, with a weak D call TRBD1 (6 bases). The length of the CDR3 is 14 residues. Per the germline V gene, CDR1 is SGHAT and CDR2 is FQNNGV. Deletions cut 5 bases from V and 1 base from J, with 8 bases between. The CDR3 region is CASSPGVNTGELFF. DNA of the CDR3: TGTGCCAGCAGCCCAGGGGTGAACACCGGGGAGCTGTTTTTT.

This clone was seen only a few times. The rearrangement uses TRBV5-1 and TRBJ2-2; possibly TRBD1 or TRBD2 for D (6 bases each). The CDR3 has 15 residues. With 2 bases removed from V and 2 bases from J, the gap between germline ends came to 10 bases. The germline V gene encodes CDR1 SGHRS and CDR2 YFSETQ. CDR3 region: CASSFRGDNTGELFF. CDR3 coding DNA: TGCGCCAGCAGCTTTAGGGGGGACAACACCGGGGAGCTGTTTTTT.

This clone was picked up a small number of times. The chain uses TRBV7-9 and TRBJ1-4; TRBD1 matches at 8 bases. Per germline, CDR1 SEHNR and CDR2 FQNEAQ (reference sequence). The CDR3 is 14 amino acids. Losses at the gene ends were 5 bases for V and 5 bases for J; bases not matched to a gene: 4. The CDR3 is CASSNWDRNEKLFF. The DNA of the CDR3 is TGTGCCAGCAGCAACTGGGACAGGAATGAAAAACTGTTTTTT.

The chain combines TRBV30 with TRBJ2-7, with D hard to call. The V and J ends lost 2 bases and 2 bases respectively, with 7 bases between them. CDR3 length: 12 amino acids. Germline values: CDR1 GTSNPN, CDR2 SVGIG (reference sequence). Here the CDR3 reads CAWSQSAYEQYF. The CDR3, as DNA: TGTGCCTGGAGTCAATCGGCCTACGAGCAGTACTTC.

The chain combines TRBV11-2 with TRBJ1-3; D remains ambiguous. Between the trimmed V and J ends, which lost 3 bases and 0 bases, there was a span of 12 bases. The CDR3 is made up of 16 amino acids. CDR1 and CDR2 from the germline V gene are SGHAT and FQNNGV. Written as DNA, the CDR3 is TGTGCCAGCAGCTTCGTTGGGAGACACTCTGGAAACACCATATATTTT. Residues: CASSFVGRHSGNTIYF.

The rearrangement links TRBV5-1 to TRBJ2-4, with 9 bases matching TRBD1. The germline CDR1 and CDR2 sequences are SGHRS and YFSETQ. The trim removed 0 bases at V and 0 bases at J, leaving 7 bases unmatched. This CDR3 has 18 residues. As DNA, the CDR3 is TGCGCCAGCAGCTTGGCCGGGACAGGGAACCTAGCCAAAAACATTCAGTACTTC. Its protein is CASSLAGTGNLAKNIQYF.

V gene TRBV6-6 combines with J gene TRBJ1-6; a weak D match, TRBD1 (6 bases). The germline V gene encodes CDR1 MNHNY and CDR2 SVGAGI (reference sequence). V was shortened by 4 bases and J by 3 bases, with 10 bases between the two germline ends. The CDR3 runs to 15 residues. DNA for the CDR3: TGTGCCAGCAGTTTTGGGGGCGACTATAATTCACCCCTCCACTTT. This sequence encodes CASSFGGDYNSPLHF.

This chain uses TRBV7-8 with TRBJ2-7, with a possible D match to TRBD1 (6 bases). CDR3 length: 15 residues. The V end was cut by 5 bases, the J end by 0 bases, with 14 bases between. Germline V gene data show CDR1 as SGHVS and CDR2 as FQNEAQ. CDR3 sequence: CASSPEQGVSYEQYF. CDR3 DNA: TGTGCCAGCAGCCCGGAACAGGGCGTCTCCTACGAGCAGTACTTC.

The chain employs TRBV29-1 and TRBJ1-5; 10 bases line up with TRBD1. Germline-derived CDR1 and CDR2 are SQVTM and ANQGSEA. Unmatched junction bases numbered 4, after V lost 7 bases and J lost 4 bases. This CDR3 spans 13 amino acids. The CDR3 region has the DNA TGCAGCGCTGGGACAGGGGAAAATCAGCCCCAGCATTTT. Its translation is CSAGTGENQPQHF.

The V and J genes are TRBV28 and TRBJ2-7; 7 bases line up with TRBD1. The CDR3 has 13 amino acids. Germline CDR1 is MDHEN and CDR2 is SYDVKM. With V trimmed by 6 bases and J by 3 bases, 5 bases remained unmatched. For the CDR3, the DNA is TGTGCCAGCAGACCGGGACAGAGCTACGAGCAGTACTTC. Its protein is CASRPGQSYEQYF. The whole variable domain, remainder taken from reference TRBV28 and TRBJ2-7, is DVKVTQSSRYLVKRTGEKVFLECVQDMDHENMFWYRQDPGLGLRLIYFSYDVKMKEKGDIPEGYSVSREKKERFSLILESASTNQTSMYLCASRPGQSYEQYFGPGTRLTVT.